The 20 T cell receptor beta chains presented below share a single source sample, sequenced in a study of identical twins. TCRdb re-called the 5' RACE reads through MiXCR, storing one row per CDR3 protein. The sample consists of about 300,000 distinct CDR3 sequences, roughly an eighth of them appearing once. The sample was also reused in another study, on yellow fever vaccine responses in identical twins.

The sequenced sample consisted of CD8+ T cells sorted from blood. The receptors shown here come from a woman aged 18-35 years in good health.

This clonotype was seen more than once but under ten times. The chain combines TRBV29-1 with TRBJ2-7; possibly TRBD1 or TRBD2 for D (7 bases each). The CDR3 extends over 13 amino acids. Trimming took off 5 bases at V and 6 bases at J, with 17 bases between the two ends. Germline CDR1 reads SQVTM; CDR2 reads ANQGSEA. CDR3 DNA: TGCAGCGTTTCCAGGGGGGGGATTGGCGAGCAGTACTTC. Amino acids: CSVSRGGIGEQYF.

In this sample, this clonotype turned up a few times. V is TRBV28 and J is TRBJ2-4; TRBD1 matches at 10 bases. The J segment lost 3 bases and the V segment lost 5 bases, leaving 7 bases of the junction unmatched. There are 16 residues in the CDR3. Germline V gives CDR1 MDHEN, CDR2 SYDVKM. For the CDR3, the DNA is TGTGCCAGCAGTATCTCCGGGACAGGGGACAAAAACATTCAGTACTTC. Its translation: CASSISGTGDKNIQYF.

The V call is TRBV20-1, the J call TRBJ2-1; the match to TRBD2 covers 8 bases. Germline assignment: CDR1 DFQATT and CDR2 SNEGSKA (reference sequence). CDR3 length equals 15 residues. Trimming at V came to 5 bases and at J to 0 bases, leaving 6 bases not matched to a gene. The CDR3 protein is CSARLSGSSYNEQFF. The CDR3 nucleotides read TGCAGTGCTCGTTTAAGCGGGAGCTCCTACAATGAGCAGTTCTTC.

Concerning this clonotype: A junction end diverges from the germline sequence, so it may reflect a read error. The rearrangement uses TRBV5-5 and TRBJ2-2, with a tentative D call TRBD1 (6 bases). The germline V gene has CDR1 SGHKS and CDR2 YYEKEE (reference sequence). The CDR3 runs to 14 residues. CDR3 nucleotides: TGTGCCATCAGCTCTGGGGGCTCCTCCGGGGAGCTGTTTTTT. It encodes CAISSGGSSGELFF.

The chain has TRBV9 and TRBJ2-2, with 7 bases matching TRBD2. J was trimmed by 0 bases and V by 4 bases; bases with no gene match: 6. CDR1 is SGDLS, CDR2 YYNGEE, per germline. The CDR3 runs 16 residues. CDR3 in amino acids: CASSSGASANTGELFF. In nucleotides, the CDR3 is TGTGCCAGCAGCAGCGGGGCTAGCGCGAACACCGGGGAGCTGTTTTTT.

A few counts support this clonotype. The chain uses TRBV5-8 and TRBJ1-1; 9 bases are a match to TRBD1. V gave up 3 bases and J gave up 0 bases; unmatched junction bases: 6. Germline V gives CDR1 SGHTS, CDR2 YDEGEE. CDR3 size: 16 residues. CDR3 DNA: TGTGCCAGCAGCTCCCCGGGACAGGGTATGAACACTGAAGCTTTCTTT. Protein product: CASSSPGQGMNTEAFF.

The chain has TRBV7-3 and TRBJ2-2, with no clear D. The germline V and J ends were trimmed by 6 bases and 5 bases, with 10 bases remaining between them. The germline CDR1 and CDR2 sequences are SGHTA and FQGTGA. This CDR3 has 13 residues. The DNA of the CDR3 is TGTGCCAGCAGTTCGTCAGGTACCGGGGAGCTGTTTTTT. Amino acids: CASSSSGTGELFF.

This clonotype was seen more than once but under ten times. This rearrangement joins TRBV9 to TRBJ1-1; TRBD1 matches at 8 bases. Per the germline V gene, CDR1 is SGDLS and CDR2 is YYNGEE. The V and J ends lost 4 bases and 3 bases, in that order; junction bases with no gene match: 8. The CDR3 totals 15 residues. The CDR3 nucleotides are TGTGCCAGCAGCCCTTGGACAGGGCTGGACACTGAAGCTTTCTTT. It codes for CASSPWTGLDTEAFF.

This clonotype turned up a few times. The rearrangement joins TRBV28 to TRBJ2-5; D gene ambiguous. V was clipped by 3 bases and J by 5 bases, with 10 bases between them. Looked up from germline, CDR1 is MDHEN and CDR2 is SYDVKM. The CDR3 covers 13 residues. CDR3 loop: CASSFGGVETQYF. The CDR3 nucleotides read TGTGCCAGCAGTTTTGGTGGGGTTGAGACCCAGTACTTC. Full variable domain (missing parts from reference TRBV28 and TRBJ2-5): DVKVTQSSRYLVKRTGEKVFLECVQDMDHENMFWYRQDPGLGLRLIYFSYDVKMKEKGDIPEGYSVSREKKERFSLILESASTNQTSMYLCASSFGGVETQYFGPGTRLLVL.

This clonotype has ten or more counts. The rearrangement joins TRBV6-1 to TRBJ2-3, with 7 bases fitting TRBD2. There are 15 residues in the CDR3. With 6 bases clipped from V and 1 base from J, the junction kept 7 bases outside the gene matches. CDR1 is MNHNS, CDR2 SASEGT, per germline. The CDR3 coding sequence is TGTGCCAGCAGCCTCACTAGCGACGGCACAGATACGCAGTATTTT. Encoded protein: CASSLTSDGTDTQYF.

The sample holds a few counts of this clonotype. V gene TRBV25-1 combines with J gene TRBJ2-7; 7 bases are a match to TRBD2. The CDR3 sequence is 15 residues long. Per germline, CDR1 MGHDK and CDR2 SYGVNS. The V gene end was trimmed by 3 bases and the J gene end by 5 bases; junction bases not matched to a gene: 10. The CDR3 protein is CASSDLGGRKDEQYF. In DNA, the CDR3 is TGTGCCAGCAGTGACCTGGGGGGGAGAAAGGACGAGCAGTACTTC.

In this sample, this clonotype turned up a few times. This chain links TRBV6-1 with TRBJ2-7, with D hard to call. Germline assignment: CDR1 MNHNS and CDR2 SASEGT. Trimming shortened V by 3 bases and J by 6 bases, and 12 bases separated the two germline ends. The CDR3 sequence is 13 residues long. CDR3: CASSEVVALEQYF. In nucleotides, the CDR3 is TGTGCCAGCAGTGAGGTGGTAGCCCTCGAGCAGTACTTC.

The rearrangement links TRBV18 to TRBJ2-1; 7 nucleotides match TRBD2. CDR1 KGHSH and CDR2 LQKENI come from the germline V gene. Trimming cost V 2 bases and J 3 bases; bases outside gene matches: 1. The CDR3 covers 14 residues. The CDR3 DNA sequence: TGTGCCAGCTCACCAAAGCGGGGCTACAATGAGCAGTTCTTC. Translating gives CASSPKRGYNEQFF. Full variable domain (missing parts from reference TRBV18 and TRBJ2-1): NAGVMQNPRHLVRRRGQEARLRCSPMKGHSHVYWYRQLPEEGLKFMVYLQKENIIDESGMPKERFSAEFPKEGPSILRIQQVVRGDSAAYFCASSPKRGYNEQFFGPGTRLTVL.

This sequence joins TRBV7-9 and TRBJ1-1, with a weak D call TRBD1 (5 bases). Trimming took 5 bases from V and 7 from J, leaving 26 bases between them. CDR1 is SEHNR and CDR2 is FQNEAQ in the germline V gene (reference sequence). This CDR3 is 17 amino acids long. CDR3 protein: CASSLSWGGGRANEAFF. The CDR3 DNA reads TGTGCCAGCAGCCTTAGTTGGGGGGGAGGCAGAGCAAATGAAGCTTTCTTT.

CDR3 in DNA: TGCAGTGCTGGTTCTAGCGGGCTCTTCTACGAGCAGTACTTC. This codes for CSAGSSGLFYEQYF. The rearrangement links TRBV20-1 to TRBJ2-7; TRBD2 matches 8 bases. The CDR3 runs 14 residues. Germline values: CDR1 DFQATT, CDR2 SNEGSKA (reference sequence). V shed 5 bases, J shed 3 bases, and the junction held 9 bases outside the gene matches.

The V gene is TRBV29-1, the J gene TRBJ2-4; no clear D. CDR3 length: 15 amino acids. Per germline, CDR1 SQVTM and CDR2 ANQGSEA. V lost 2 bases, J lost 1 base, and 12 bases lay in between. Written as DNA, the CDR3 is TGCAGCGTTGAATTTTCGTCAGTTGCCAAAAACATTCAGTACTTC. Protein product: CSVEFSSVAKNIQYF.

The genes are TRBV20-1 and TRBJ2-1; the D call may be TRBD1 or TRBD2 (5 bases each). CDR3 length equals 16 residues. Germline V gene sequence: CDR1 DFQATT, CDR2 SNEGSKA (reference sequence). V was clipped by 2 bases and J by 5 bases, with 19 bases between them. The CDR3 sequence is CSARRARDVWDNEQFF. The CDR3 DNA reads as TGCAGTGCTAGACGGGCAAGGGACGTCTGGGACAATGAGCAGTTCTTC.

The rearrangement joins TRBV6-5 to TRBJ2-1; tentatively, D is TRBD1 or TRBD2 (5 bases each). Between the trimmed V and J ends, which lost 0 bases and 8 bases, there was a span of 14 bases. Germline-derived CDR1 and CDR2 are MNHEY and SVGAGI. CDR3 length: 15 residues. The CDR3: CASSYSGGEVDEQFF. CDR3 nucleotide sequence: TGTGCCAGCAGTTACTCTGGGGGAGAAGTTGATGAGCAGTTCTTC.

This clonotype was found a few times. J is TRBJ1-1 and V is TRBV6-1, with D possibly matching TRBD1 (6 bases). The CDR3 sequence is 16 residues long. V dropped 2 bases and J dropped 3 bases, with 16 bases sitting between them. Germline CDR1 and CDR2: MNHNS and SASEGT. CDR3 region: CASSEYRDKKHTEAFF. The CDR3 DNA reads as TGTGCCAGCAGTGAATATAGGGACAAGAAACACACTGAAGCTTTCTTT.

This clonotype was seen only a few times. This chain links TRBV4-2 with TRBJ1-6; no firm D call. There are 16 residues in the CDR3. The V gene's germline CDR1 is LGHNA and CDR2 YNFKEQ. The ends were cut back, 5 bases at V and 0 bases at J, with 11 bases in the middle. CDR3 protein: CASSEGLSSYNSPLHF. The CDR3 region has the DNA TGTGCCAGCAGCGAAGGCTTAAGCTCCTATAATTCACCCCTCCACTTT.